This TCR beta chain was identified during a study of OX40 agonist ivuxolimab in advanced cancers. Whole-study context: The dose-escalation cohort had hepatocellular carcinoma, melanoma, renal cell or head and neck cancer. Patients were 65% to 85% male with ages roughly 20 to 90, mean roughly 64.

The assay was immunoSEQ multiplex PCR, and TCRdb's table has in-frame clones only and misses some. The table lists around 70,000 clones, 84% of them singletons. Study-wide results and caveats: On average, CD8+ T cells showed a greater number of expanded clones than CD4+.

As concerns this clone: Its antigen remains unknown.

CDR1 is SGHRS and CDR2 is YFSETQ in the germline V gene. This CDR3 region has 13 residues. The specimen comprised CD4+ or CD8+ T cells sorted from blood, sampled in a trial of the OX40 agonist ivuxolimab. The J gene is TRBJ2-5, the V gene TRBV5-1, with D uncertain. The tail of the sequence fits TRBJ2-7 better, so the J call may be wrong. This clonotype originated in an adult with an advanced solid tumor such as melanoma, head and neck, liver or kidney cancer. CDR3 in amino acids: CASRTVPSYEQYF. For the CDR3, the DNA is TGCGCCAGCAGAACAGTCCCCTCCTACGAGCAGTACTTC.